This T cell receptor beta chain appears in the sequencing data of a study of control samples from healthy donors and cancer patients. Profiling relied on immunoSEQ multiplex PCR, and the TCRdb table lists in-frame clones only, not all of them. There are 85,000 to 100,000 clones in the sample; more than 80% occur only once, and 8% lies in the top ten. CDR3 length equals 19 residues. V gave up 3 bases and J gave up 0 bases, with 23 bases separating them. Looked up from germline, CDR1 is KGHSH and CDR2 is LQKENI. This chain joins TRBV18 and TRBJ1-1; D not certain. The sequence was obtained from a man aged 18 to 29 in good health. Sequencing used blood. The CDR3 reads CASSPRNSPVGGMNTEAFF. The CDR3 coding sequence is TGTGCCAGCTCACCGCGAAACTCCCCGGTGGGCGGAATGAACACTGAAGCTTTCTTT.